This T cell receptor beta chain is from a study of T-cell reconstitution after alpha-beta-depleted transplantation in children. General study results and limits: Recipient T cells and thymic progenitors that survived gave rise to the high TCRbeta diversity observed at day 60 in some patients.

In the case of this clonotype: Antigen unknown.

Library preparation (for TCRbeta) was performed with unique molecular identifiers. TCRdb fed the PCR reads into MiXCR, producing one record per CDR3 protein. The sample lists about 420,000 distinct CDR3 sequences; 16% were seen once. The CDR3 sequence is 11 residues long. Germline-derived CDR1 and CDR2 are MDHEN and SYDVKM. V lost 8 bases, J lost 10 bases, and 6 bases stayed unmatched. This rearrangement joins TRBV28 to TRBJ1-1, with 8 bases fitting TRBD1. Material: PBMCs, mostly from graft donor cells, obtained 360 days after TCRalphabeta/CD19-depleted stem cell transplant. The sequence was collected from a boy younger than two who had a stem cell transplant for Wiskott-Aldrich syndrome, so the T cells may come from the graft donor. The CDR3 bases are TGTGCCAGCCAGGACAGGGTGCGAGCTTTCTTT. Amino acids: CASQDRVRAFF. Full variable domain (missing parts from reference TRBV28 and TRBJ1-1): DVKVTQSSRYLVKRTGEKVFLECVQDMDHENMFWYRQDPGLGLRLIYFSYDVKMKEKGDIPEGYSVSREKKERFSLILESASTNQTSMYLCASQDRVRAFFGQGTRLTVV.